One sample yielded the 11 T cell receptor beta chains listed below, sequenced in a study of OX40 agonist ivuxolimab in advanced cancers. Repertoires were generated with immunoSEQ multiplex PCR, while TCRdb's copy carries only in-frame clones and drops some. The table includes 50,000 to 85,000 clones, roughly four fifths detected once. The material sequenced was CD4+ or CD8+ T cells sorted from blood, taken in a trial of the OX40 agonist ivuxolimab. Receptors were obtained from an adult with an advanced solid tumor such as melanoma, head and neck, liver or kidney cancer.

In this sample, this clone turned up once. This rearrangement joins TRBV12-5 to TRBJ1-2, with TRBD1 matching 7 bases. Germline V gives CDR1 LGHNT, CDR2 FRNRAP. The J segment lost 5 bases and the V segment lost 1 base, leaving 13 bases of the junction unmatched. This CDR3 spans 17 amino acids. The CDR3 reads CASGLDSGTVTPYGYTF. As DNA, the CDR3 is TGTGCTAGTGGTTTGGATTCCGGGACAGTAACCCCTTATGGCTACACCTTC.

The chain is built from TRBV20-1 and TRBJ2-1; D call uncertain. This CDR3 is 11 amino acids long. V lost 2 bases, J lost 5 bases, and 4 bases lay in between. Germline V gene lookup returns CDR1 DFQATT and CDR2 SNEGSKA (reference sequence). This CDR3 reads CSARNNNEQFF. The DNA of the CDR3 is TGCAGTGCTAGAAATAACAATGAGCAGTTCTTC.

This clone was found once. The V call is TRBV11-2, the J call TRBJ2-6; 7 positions agree with TRBD2. The germline V gene has CDR1 SGHAT and CDR2 FQNNGV. This CDR3 is 16 amino acids long. V was pared by 5 bases and J by 2 bases, with 6 bases of the junction left unmatched. CDR3 sequence: CASSPQGLAGANVLTF. The CDR3, as DNA: TGTGCCAGCAGCCCCCAAGGACTAGCTGGGGCCAACGTCCTGACTTTC. The whole variable domain, remainder taken from reference TRBV11-2 and TRBJ2-6, is EAGVAQSPRYKIIEKRQSVAFWCNPISGHATLYWYQQILGQGPKLLIQFQNNGVVDDSQLPKDRFSAERLKGVDSTLKIQPAKLEDSAVYLCASSPQGLAGANVLTFGAGSRLTVL.

This chain joins TRBV19 and TRBJ2-1, with D tentatively TRBD2 (7 bases). Germline CDR1 and CDR2: LNHDA and SQIVND (reference sequence). The CDR3 is 16 residues long. V was clipped by 7 bases and J by 0 bases, with 16 bases between them. In DNA, the CDR3 is TGTGCCAGTACCTCCTCGGGGGGCATCTCCTACAATGAGCAGTTCTTC. As protein: CASTSSGGISYNEQFF. The complete variable domain, with remaining parts taken from reference TRBV19 and TRBJ2-1, reads DGGITQSPKYLFRKEGQNVTLSCEQNLNHDAMYWYRQDPGQGLRLIYYSQIVNDFQKGDIAEGYSVSREKKESFPLTVTSAQKNPTAFYLCASTSSGGISYNEQFFGPGTRLTVL.

Ten or more counts support this clone. The genes are TRBV5-4 and TRBJ1-4; D not resolved. V was trimmed by 0 bases and J by 0 bases, leaving 6 bases between them. From germline, CDR1 is SGHNT and CDR2 YYREEE (reference sequence). The CDR3 loop spans 15 amino acids. DNA of the CDR3: TGTGCCAGCAGCTTGGCGGCGGCAACTAATGAAAAACTGTTTTTT. Translated, it gives CASSLAAATNEKLFF.

V is TRBV14 and J is TRBJ1-3, with TRBD1 identical over 8 bases. The J segment lost 8 bases and the V segment lost 4 bases, leaving 7 bases of the junction unmatched. Per the germline V gene, CDR1 is SGHDN and CDR2 is FVKESK. This CDR3 is built from 14 residues. The CDR3: CASSPRRGLDTIYF. The CDR3 coding sequence is TGTGCCAGCAGCCCCCGCAGGGGGCTTGACACCATATATTTT.

The rearrangement links TRBV9 to TRBJ2-2; TRBD1 matches at 7 bases. CDR3 length: 15 residues. J gave up 1 base and V 3 bases, and 3 bases lay outside the gene matches. Germline values: CDR1 SGDLS, CDR2 YYNGEE. The CDR3 loop is CASSATGMNTGELFF. CDR3 nucleotides: TGTGCCAGCAGCGCGACAGGGATGAACACCGGGGAGCTGTTTTTT. Looking up the rest from reference TRBV9 and TRBJ2-2 gives the full variable domain: DSGVTQTPKHLITATGQRVTLRCSPRSGDLSVYWYQQSLDQGLQFLIQYYNGEERAKGNILERFSAQQFPDLHSELNLSSLELGDSALYFCASSATGMNTGELFFGEGSRLTVL.

The rearrangement joins TRBV21-1 to TRBJ1-3; whether TRBD1, the table's D call, matches the DNA was not checked. TRBV21-1 is a pseudogene segment. The CDR3 has 18 residues. The CDR3 DNA is TGTGCCAGTAAGGGACAGCGCGAAGAGACCCTCTCTGGAAACACCATATATTTT. Amino acids: CASKGQREETLSGNTIYF.

This clone was observed once. The genes are TRBV11-3 and TRBJ2-7; no clear D. This CDR3 has 14 amino acids. V lost 3 bases and J lost 0, with 9 bases in between. The germline gives CDR1 SGHNT, CDR2 YENEEA. As DNA, the CDR3 is TGTGCCAGCAGCTTGGACCGCTACTCCTACGAGCAGTACTTC. Residues: CASSLDRYSYEQYF.

The V gene is TRBV5-6, the J gene TRBJ2-7; D may be TRBD1 (6 bases). The CDR3 sequence is 13 residues long. Germline V CDR1 and CDR2: SGHDT, YYEEEE. The V end lost 5 bases, the J end lost 6 bases, and 15 bases lay between the germline ends. For the CDR3, the DNA is TGTGCCAGCAGTATTACAGGGAAAGGCGAGCAGTACTTC. Encoded protein: CASSITGKGEQYF.

The V call is TRBV5-6, the J call TRBJ2-2, with 11 bases identical to TRBD1. This CDR3 has 15 residues. CDR1 is SGHDT and CDR2 is YYEEEE in the germline V gene. The V segment lost 4 bases and the J segment 7 bases; nucleotides outside the gene matches: 6. This chain's CDR3 is CASSLGTGGIGELFF. CDR3 sequence (DNA): TGTGCCAGCAGCCTCGGGACAGGGGGAATCGGGGAGCTGTTTTTT.